The subject of this entry is one TCR beta chain. Its target is not known. V gave up 5 bases and J gave up 6 bases; unmatched junction bases: 13. CDR3 length: 18 amino acids. The V gene's germline CDR1 is LNHDA and CDR2 SQIVND (reference sequence). Profiling relied on immunoSEQ multiplex PCR, and the TCRdb table lists in-frame clones only, not all of them. This table has 360,000 or so clones, around 89% appearing once. The sample is drawn from a study of Ad26.COV2.S vaccination and SARS-CoV-2 variants. Overall study context: Doses of Ad26.COV2.S were injected into muscle once or twice, 56 days apart. Broader study findings: Placebo and vaccine recipients had non-spike TCR breadth that was similar.

Noted treatment: roughly 19 received Ad26.COV2.S at low or high dose, single or two shots; 5 received placebo; per-sample allocation not given. Following the first vaccine or placebo injection, samples were taken on day 63. Donor was an adult aged 18-55 years in Boston. Here the sequenced sample was peripheral blood, taken in a trial of Ad26.COV2.S vaccine versus placebo. This TCR was sampled from a person between 18 and 59 years old who received the Ad26.COV2.S COVID-19 vaccine or a placebo. The chain uses TRBV19 and TRBJ2-7, with 16 bases aligning to TRBD2. The CDR3 region has the DNA TGTGCCAGTAGTCGTGGGACTAGCGGGAGGGCCTCCAGGGGCGAGCAGTACTTC. Its translation is CASSRGTSGRASRGEQYF.